Described below is a single T cell receptor (beta chain) sequence and its context. Its matching antigen is unknown. Being one base from a much bigger clone, this may be a read error. Attached unique molecular identifiers marked individual cDNA molecules. MiXCR, run by TCRdb on the 5' RACE reads, gives a single entry per CDR3 protein. Among tens of thousands of distinct CDR3 sequences listed, 9% to 10% were seen once. This entry is derived from a study of early T cells in non-severe SARS-CoV-2 infection. Turning to the study itself: Sequencing of unsorted whole blood was done on bulk RNA, leaving chains unpaired.

Whole-study findings and limits: Anti-spike CD8 specificities were favored by VDJdb matching, whose results missed private and CD4 specificities.

This receptor was identified in an adult who was a healthcare worker with PCR-confirmed SARS-CoV-2 infection or an uninfected control (not recorded which). What was sequenced was whole blood.

This CDR3 is CASSPGRFRAFNKQFF. DNA of the CDR3: TGTGCCAGCTCACCCGGGAGGTTTCGGGCTTTTAATAAGCAGTTCTTC. The chain links TRBV18 to TRBJ2-1; 7 nucleotides line up with TRBD2. The CDR3 sequence is 16 residues long. The V and J ends lost 3 bases and 11 bases, in that order; junction bases with no gene match: 16. In germline, CDR1 is KGHSH, CDR2 LQKENI.